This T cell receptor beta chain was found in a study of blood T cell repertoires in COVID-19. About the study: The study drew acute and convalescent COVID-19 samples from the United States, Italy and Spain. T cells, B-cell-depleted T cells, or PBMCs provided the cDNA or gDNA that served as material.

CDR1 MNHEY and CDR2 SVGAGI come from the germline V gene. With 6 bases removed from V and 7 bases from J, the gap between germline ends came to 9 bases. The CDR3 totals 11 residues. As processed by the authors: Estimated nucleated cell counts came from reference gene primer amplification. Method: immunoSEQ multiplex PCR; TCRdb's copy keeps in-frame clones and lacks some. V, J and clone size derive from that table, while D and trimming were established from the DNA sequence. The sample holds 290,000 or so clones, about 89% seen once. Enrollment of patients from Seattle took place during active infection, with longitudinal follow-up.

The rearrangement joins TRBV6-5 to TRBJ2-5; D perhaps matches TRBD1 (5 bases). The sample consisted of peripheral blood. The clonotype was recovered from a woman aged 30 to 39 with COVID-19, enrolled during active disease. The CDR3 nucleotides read TGTGCCAGCAGAAAAGGGGTGACCCAGTACTTC. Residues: CASRKGVTQYF.